This T cell receptor (beta chain) comes out of a study of molecular identifiers for immune sequencing clone quantification. Germline V gene data show CDR1 as LNHDA and CDR2 as SQIVND (reference sequence). This CDR3 contains 15 residues. V lost 5 bases and J lost 0; bases outside the gene matches: 6. As concerns this clonotype: Its antigen is not known.

Study findings and constraints: Reportedly, one cell's Jurkat TCR RNA was detected within 1,100,000 naive CD8 cells. The study found clones above 20 RNA copies held over 97% of effector molecules and under 1% in naive cells.

TCRdb reprocessed the PCR reads via MiXCR and lists one record per CDR3 protein. The sample holds about 320,000 distinct CDR3 sequences; about 21% are singletons and the top ten take about 0.81%. The specimen was naive CD8+ T cells from blood, with Jurkat cell RNA spiked in. Regarding subset: FACS-sorted CD8+CD4-CCR7+CD45RA+ naive T cells. This rearrangement joins TRBV19 to TRBJ2-7; 8 positions agree with TRBD2. The origin of this receptor is a human donor in good health. Some libraries in this study had Jurkat cell RNA spiked in. CDR3 DNA: TGTGCCAGTAGTTCCTCGAGCGGGAGCTCCTACGAGCAGTACTTC. Residues: CASSSSSGSSYEQYF.